Given below is one T cell receptor (beta chain) in context. TCRdb's table, derived via immunoSEQ multiplex PCR, lists solely in-frame clones and lacks some. This sample has about 150,000 clones; roughly nine tenths occur once, and the top ten carry approximately 0.56%. The data were obtained in a study of blood T cell repertoires in COVID-19. The CDR3 spans 15 residues. The J segment lost 3 bases and the V segment lost 6 bases, leaving 6 bases of the junction unmatched. This TCR was sampled from a man between 45 and 60 years old with acute or convalescent COVID-19. The chain combines TRBV23-1 with TRBJ2-1; TRBD2 matches at 9 bases. TRBV23-1 is classed as an ORF, of uncertain function. The source material was peripheral blood. CDR3 sequence: CASRRTSVLYNEQFF. DNA of the CDR3: TGCGCCAGCAGAAGGACTAGCGTACTCTACAATGAGCAGTTCTTC.